This entry describes one T cell receptor (beta chain). This table comes from immunoSEQ multiplex PCR, and its TCRdb copy is limited to in-frame clones, with some not included. Of approximately 300,000 clones in the sample, roughly 88% are singletons; the top ten hold more than 4%. This entry belongs to a study of blood T cell repertoires in COVID-19. The CDR3 runs to 13 residues. The germline V gene encodes CDR1 SGHTS and CDR2 YDEGEE. The V end was cut by 4 bases, the J end by 5 bases, with 12 bases between. Participant-reported clinical history was the basis for cohort assignment. The sample taken for sequencing was PBMCs or T cells enriched from blood (not recorded which). The sequence was obtained from a woman aged 25-40 years who had recovered from COVID-19. The chain is built from TRBV5-8 and TRBJ2-5, with D uncertain. CDR3 DNA sequence: TGTGCCAGCAGCGTACTCGCCAGGGAGACCCAGTACTTC. Encoded protein: CASSVLARETQYF. The whole variable domain, filled in from reference TRBV5-8 and TRBJ2-5, reads EAGVTQSPTHLIKTRGQQATLRCSPISGHTSVYWYQQALGLGLQFLLWYDEGEERNRGNFPPRFSGRQFPNYSSELNVNALELEDSALYLCASSVLARETQYFGPGTRLLVL.